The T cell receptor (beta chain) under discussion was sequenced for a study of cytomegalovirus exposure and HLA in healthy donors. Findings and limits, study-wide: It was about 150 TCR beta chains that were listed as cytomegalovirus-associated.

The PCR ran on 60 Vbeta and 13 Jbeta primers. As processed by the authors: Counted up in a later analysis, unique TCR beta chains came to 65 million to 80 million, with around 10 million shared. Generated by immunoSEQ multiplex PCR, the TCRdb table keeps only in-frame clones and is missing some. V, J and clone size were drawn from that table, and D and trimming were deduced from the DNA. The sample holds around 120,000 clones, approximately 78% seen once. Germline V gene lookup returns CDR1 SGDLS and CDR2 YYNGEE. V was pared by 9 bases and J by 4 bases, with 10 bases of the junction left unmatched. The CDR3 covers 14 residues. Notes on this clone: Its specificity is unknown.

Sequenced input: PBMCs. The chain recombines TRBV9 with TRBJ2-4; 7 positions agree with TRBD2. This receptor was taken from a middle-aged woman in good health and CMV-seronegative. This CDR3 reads CATQTGGRKNIQYF. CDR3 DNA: TGTGCCACCCAAACGGGGGGTCGTAAAAACATTCAGTACTTC.